The text below deals with one T cell receptor (beta chain). Its antigen is unknown. Sequence data for DNA of cultured CD4+ T cells were generated by the Oncomine TCR Beta short-read assay. TCRdb re-called the PCR reads with MiXCR, one entry per CDR3 protein. The data hold more than 12,000 distinct CDR3 sequences, with about 33% observed a single time. The treatment denotes: approximately 9-day PBMC culture with coronavirus spike peptide pools or control peptides (ViraFEST assay). The germline CDR1 and CDR2 sequences are SGHNT and YENEEA. The CDR3 contains 15 residues. With V trimmed by 5 bases and J by 7 bases, 6 bases remained unmatched. This sample was included in a study of vaccination and CD4 T cells after COVID-19.

Sample: cultured CD4+ T cells from blood. The TCR comes from a human donor with COVID-19. The chain couples TRBV11-3 to TRBJ1-6; 9 nucleotides align to TRBD1. The CDR3 is CASSNTGTGNSPLHF. CDR3 bases: TGTGCCAGCAGCAATACCGGGACAGGGAATTCACCCCTCCACTTT. Together with reference TRBV11-3 and TRBJ1-6, the CDR3 gives the full variable domain: EAGVVQSPRYKIIEKKQPVAFWCNPISGHNTLYWYLQNLGQGPELLIRYENEEAVDDSQLPKDRFSAERLKGVDSTLKIQPAELGDSAVYLCASSNTGTGNSPLHFGNGTRLTVT.